Detailed here is one TCR beta chain. Repertoires were generated with immunoSEQ multiplex PCR, while TCRdb's copy carries only in-frame clones and drops some. The profile shows tens of thousands of clones, about 90% of them singletons. The source of the sample is a study of OX40 agonist ivuxolimab in advanced cancers. The V and J ends lost 6 bases and 10 bases respectively, with 16 bases between them. From germline, CDR1 is SGHTS and CDR2 YDEGEE. The CDR3 length is 13 residues. V and J are TRBV5-8 and TRBJ1-4; possibly TRBD1 for D (5 bases). Sequenced here: CD4+ or CD8+ T cells sorted from blood, sampled in a trial of the OX40 agonist ivuxolimab. The source is an adult with an advanced solid tumor such as melanoma, head and neck, liver or kidney cancer. As DNA, the CDR3 is TGTGCCAGCATCGGAGACAGCACCCTAAAACTGTTTTTT. It translates to CASIGDSTLKLFF.